A single sample is the source of the 2 T cell receptor beta chains below, sequenced in a study of blood T cells in healthy people across ages. It was with a sample-barcoded 5' primer and a J-beta primer mix that a second PCR of about 6 to 11 cycles was run. TCRdb analysed the 5' RACE reads with MiXCR anew, one entry per CDR3 protein. The repertoire has hundreds of thousands of distinct CDR3 sequences, about a third of them found once; the top ten carry 15%. The sample was blood. These receptors all come from a woman older than 75 in good health.

The chain employs TRBV6-5 and TRBJ2-1; tentatively, D is TRBD1 (6 bases). The CDR3 contains 15 residues. Between the trimmed V and J ends, which lost 0 bases and 10 bases, there was a span of 16 bases. The germline gives CDR1 MNHEY, CDR2 SVGAGI. The chain's CDR3 is CASSYSIQGTGEQFF. The CDR3 DNA sequence: TGTGCCAGCAGTTACTCGATCCAGGGGACGGGCGAGCAGTTCTTC.

This clonotype has ten or more counts. The chain links TRBV12-3 or TRBV12-4 to TRBJ1-2; tentatively, D is TRBD1 (6 bases). The CDR3 has 14 residues. Trimming stripped 6 bases from V and 8 bases from J, with 19 bases between. CDR3 coding DNA: TGTGCCAGCAGCCCACAGGGTAACTATGGCGGCTACACCTTC. It is translated as CASSPQGNYGGYTF.